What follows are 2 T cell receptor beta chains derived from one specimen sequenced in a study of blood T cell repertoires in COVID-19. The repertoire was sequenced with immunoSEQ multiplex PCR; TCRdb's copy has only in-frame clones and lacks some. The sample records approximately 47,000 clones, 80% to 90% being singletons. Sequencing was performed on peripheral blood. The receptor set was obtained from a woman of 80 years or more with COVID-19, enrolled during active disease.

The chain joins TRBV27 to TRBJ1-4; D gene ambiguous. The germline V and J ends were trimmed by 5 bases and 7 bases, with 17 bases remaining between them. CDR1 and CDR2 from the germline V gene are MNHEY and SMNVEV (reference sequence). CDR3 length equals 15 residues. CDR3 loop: CASSNVGLRGEKLFF. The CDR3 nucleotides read TGTGCCAGCAGTAACGTTGGCCTTCGCGGTGAAAAACTGTTTTTT.

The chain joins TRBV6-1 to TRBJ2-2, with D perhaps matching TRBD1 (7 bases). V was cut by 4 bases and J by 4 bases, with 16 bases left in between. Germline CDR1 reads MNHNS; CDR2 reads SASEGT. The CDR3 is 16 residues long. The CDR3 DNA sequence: TGTGCCAGCAGTGCCGACAGGGACTGGGGCACCGGGGAGCTGTTTTTT. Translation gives CASSADRDWGTGELFF.